This entry lists 17 T cell receptor beta chains sequenced from one sample in a study of T cell repertoires in cytomegalovirus infection. One entry per CDR3 protein, called by TCRdb with MiXCR from the reads. The sample lists around 300,000 distinct CDR3 sequences; around a quarter were seen once. No antigens are known for them. Sample: cultured PBMCs, taken from culture after CMV antigen stimulation. All receptors come from a human donor in good health (CMV status not recorded). Some clones in this sample may be carry-over from other donors' samples.

Only a few counts were recorded for this clonotype. The rearrangement joins TRBV11-3 to TRBJ1-1; no reliable D call. From germline, CDR1 is SGHNT and CDR2 YENEEA. The CDR3 is made up of 12 amino acids. V lost 6 bases to trimming and J lost 0 bases, with 5 bases between them. CDR3 in amino acids: CASRGVNTEAFF. For the CDR3, the DNA is TGTGCCAGCAGGGGAGTGAACACTGAAGCTTTCTTT.

This chain joins TRBV7-2 and TRBJ1-3; D is unclear. Germline V gene lookup returns CDR1 SGHTA and CDR2 FQGNSA. With 1 base removed from V and 0 bases from J, the gap between germline ends came to 7 bases. The CDR3 totals 15 residues. The CDR3 DNA is TGTGCCAGCAGCTTAGGGGGAGTCTCTGGAAACACCATATATTTT. It translates to CASSLGGVSGNTIYF. Full variable domain (missing parts from reference TRBV7-2 and TRBJ1-3): GAGVSQSPSNKVTEKGKDVELRCDPISGHTALYWYRQSLGQGLEFLIYFQGNSAPDKSGLPSDRFSAERTGGSVSTLTIQRTQQEDSAVYLCASSLGGVSGNTIYFGEGSWLTVV.

This clonotype was found a few times. The chain couples TRBV28 to TRBJ2-7; TRBD1 aligns across 8 bases. Germline CDR1 MDHEN, CDR2 SYDVKM. V was pared by 5 bases and J by 7 bases, with 10 bases of the junction left unmatched. This CDR3 has 14 amino acids. The CDR3: CASSPDRAQLEQYF. CDR3 nucleotide sequence: TGTGCCAGCAGTCCGGACAGGGCTCAATTAGAGCAGTACTTC.

The chain joins TRBV4-3 to TRBJ2-2; possible D gene TRBD2, 5 bases. V was clipped by 0 bases and J by 5 bases, with 19 bases between them. This CDR3 has 18 residues. Germline V gene lookup returns CDR1 LGHNA and CDR2 YSLEER. The CDR3 region is CASSQDLGLQSGTGELFF. As DNA, the CDR3 is TGCGCCAGCAGCCAAGATTTAGGACTCCAAAGCGGTACCGGGGAGCTGTTTTTT.

The DNA of the CDR3 is TGTGCCAGCAGCCCCGGGGGCGGGCCTTACAATGAGCAGTTCTTC. It encodes CASSPGGGPYNEQFF. The rearrangement joins TRBV6-5 to TRBJ2-1; D is possibly TRBD1 or TRBD2 (6 bases each). The CDR3 sequence is 15 residues long. V lost 6 bases to trimming and J lost 4 bases, with 16 bases between them. The germline V gene encodes CDR1 MNHEY and CDR2 SVGAGI.

This clonotype was found once. CDR3 coding DNA: TGTGCCAGCAGCTCCGGATTACTAGCGGGAGGGCCGGGGGAGCAGTACGTC. Protein product: CASSSGLLAGGPGEQYV. The chain recombines TRBV11-2 with TRBJ2-7; 13 bases agree with TRBD2. This CDR3 has 17 residues. Trimming cost V 4 bases and J 7 bases; bases outside gene matches: 13. Germline lookup yields CDR1 SGHAT and CDR2 FQNNGV.

The chain couples TRBV18 to TRBJ2-3; D gene unclear. From germline, CDR1 is KGHSH and CDR2 LQKENI. Trimming took 2 bases from V and 2 from J, leaving 8 bases between them. This CDR3 is built from 14 residues. CDR3 bases: TGTGCCAGCTCACCAGCGATTCCCACAGATACGCAGTATTTT. It yields the protein CASSPAIPTDTQYF.

The sample holds many counts of this clonotype. This rearrangement joins TRBV7-2 to TRBJ2-7, with TRBD2 matching over 8 bases. Per germline, CDR1 SGHTA and CDR2 FQGNSA. This CDR3 region has 14 residues. The V segment lost 4 bases and the J segment 6 bases; nucleotides outside the gene matches: 8. The CDR3 sequence: CASSSRGGIFEQYF. CDR3 coding DNA: TGTGCCAGCAGCTCGCGCGGGGGGATATTCGAGCAGTACTTC.

This clonotype was counted only a few times. This chain connects TRBV10-3 to TRBJ1-1; 8 positions match TRBD1. With V trimmed by 4 bases and J by 1 base, 2 bases remained unmatched. CDR1 and CDR2 (germline): ENHRY, SYGVKD. CDR3 size: 14 residues. CDR3 amino acids: CAISGTGRNTEAFF. For the CDR3, the DNA is TGTGCCATCAGTGGGACAGGGAGGAACACTGAAGCTTTCTTT.

This clonotype was recorded a few times. The chain employs TRBV6-1 and TRBJ1-2, with no clear D. Trimming took off 7 bases at V and 5 bases at J, with 17 bases between the two ends. The CDR3 runs to 14 residues. CDR1 is MNHNS and CDR2 is SASEGT in the germline V gene. The chain's CDR3 is CASKNRADGYGYTF. CDR3 DNA: TGTGCCAGCAAGAATAGGGCCGACGGTTATGGCTACACCTTC.

This clonotype has at least ten counts. The DNA for the CDR3 is TGTGCCAGCAGCTTAGTTGGCGGGGAGCCCCAGCATTTT. Residues: CASSLVGGEPQHF. The rearrangement uses TRBV7-2 and TRBJ1-5; D ambiguous. The length of the CDR3 is 13 residues. Germline V lookup: CDR1 SGHTA, CDR2 FQGNSA. With 1 base removed from V and 8 bases from J, the gap between germline ends came to 9 bases.

The genes are TRBV12-3 or TRBV12-4 and TRBJ1-1; possible D gene TRBD1, 5 bases. The V end lost 6 bases, the J end lost 4 bases, and 18 bases lay between the germline ends. The CDR3 length is 15 residues. Here the CDR3 DNA reads TGTGCCAGCAGACACGGGACTCCGAGGGGCACTGAAGCTTTCTTT. It yields the protein CASRHGTPRGTEAFF.

A single count supports this clonotype. One end of the junction varies from germline; a read error may be responsible. The chain combines TRBV7-3 with TRBJ2-7; possible D gene TRBD2, 6 bases. The CDR3 extends over 15 amino acids. Germline CDR1 is SGHTA and CDR2 is FQGTGA. CDR3 sequence (DNA): TGTGCCGGCAGCCGTCGGGTAGCGGATTCCGGCGAGCAGTACTTC. This sequence encodes CAGSRRVADSGEQYF.

This clonotype was found once. The CDR3 reads CSAKAGLAGALDTQYF. DNA of the CDR3: TGCAGTGCTAAAGCGGGACTAGCGGGAGCTTTGGATACGCAGTATTTT. The rearrangement joins TRBV20-1 to TRBJ2-3; 14 bases align to TRBD2. Germline values: CDR1 DFQATT, CDR2 SNEGSKA (reference sequence). The J segment lost 6 bases and the V segment lost 4 bases, leaving 9 bases of the junction unmatched. The length of the CDR3 is 16 residues.

The V and J genes are TRBV19 and TRBJ2-2, with D maybe TRBD2 (6 bases). Trimming left V 3 bases short and J 4 bases short, with 9 bases between. CDR3 length: 14 residues. CDR1 is LNHDA and CDR2 is SQIVND in the germline V gene (reference sequence). CDR3 sequence (DNA): TGTGCCAGTAGTATCACAGCGGGCACCGGGGAGCTGTTTTTT. It yields the protein CASSITAGTGELFF.

This clonotype was detected once. The rearrangement joins TRBV6-2 or TRBV6-3 to TRBJ2-1; 9 bases match TRBD2. From germline, CDR1 is MNHEY and CDR2 SVGEGT. This CDR3 comprises 14 residues. V lost 7 bases to trimming and J lost 9 bases; unmatched junction nucleotides: 10. The DNA of the CDR3 is TGTGCCAGCAAGTTGGCGGGAGGGCCAGTTGAGCAGTTCTTC. It encodes CASKLAGGPVEQFF.

This clonotype occurred many times. The chain recombines TRBV18 with TRBJ2-7, with D hard to call. Per the germline V gene, CDR1 is KGHSH and CDR2 is LQKENI. CDR3 length equals 14 residues. Trimming removed 3 bases at V and 7 bases at J, with 16 bases between. The CDR3 DNA is TGTGCCAGCTCACCTCTCTCCACGGGCGTGGAGCAGTACGTC. Encoded protein: CASSPLSTGVEQYV.